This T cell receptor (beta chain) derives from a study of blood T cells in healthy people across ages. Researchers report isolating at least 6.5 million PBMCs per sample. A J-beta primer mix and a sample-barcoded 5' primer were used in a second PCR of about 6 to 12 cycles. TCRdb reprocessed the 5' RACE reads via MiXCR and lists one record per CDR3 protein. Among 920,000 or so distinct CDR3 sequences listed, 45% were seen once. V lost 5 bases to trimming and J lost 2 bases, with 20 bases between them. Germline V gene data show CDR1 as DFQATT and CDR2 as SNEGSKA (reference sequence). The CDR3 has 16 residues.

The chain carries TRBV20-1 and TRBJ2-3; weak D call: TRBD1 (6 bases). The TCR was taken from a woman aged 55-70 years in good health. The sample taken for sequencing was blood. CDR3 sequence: CSAHPSGTPTTDTQYF. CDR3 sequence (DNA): TGCAGTGCTCATCCCTCCGGGACACCCACCACAGATACGCAGTATTTT.